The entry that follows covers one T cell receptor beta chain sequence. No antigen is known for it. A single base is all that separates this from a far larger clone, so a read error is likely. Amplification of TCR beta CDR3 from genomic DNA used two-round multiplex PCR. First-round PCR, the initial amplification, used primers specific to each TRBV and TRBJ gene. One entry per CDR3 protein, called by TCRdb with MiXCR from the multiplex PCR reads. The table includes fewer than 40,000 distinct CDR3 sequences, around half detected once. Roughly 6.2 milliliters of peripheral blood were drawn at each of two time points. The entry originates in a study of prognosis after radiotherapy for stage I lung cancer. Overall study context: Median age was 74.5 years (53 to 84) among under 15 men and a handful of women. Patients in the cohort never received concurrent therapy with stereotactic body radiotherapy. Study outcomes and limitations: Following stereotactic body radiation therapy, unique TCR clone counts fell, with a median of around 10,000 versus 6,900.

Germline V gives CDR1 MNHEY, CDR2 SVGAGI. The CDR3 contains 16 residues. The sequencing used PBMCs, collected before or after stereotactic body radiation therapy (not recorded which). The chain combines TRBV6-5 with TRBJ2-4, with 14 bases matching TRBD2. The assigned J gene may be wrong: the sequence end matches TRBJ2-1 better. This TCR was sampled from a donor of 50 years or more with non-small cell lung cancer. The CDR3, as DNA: TGTGCCAGCAGTTGGGGACTAGCGGGAGTTCGTAGTGATCAGTTCTTC. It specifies CASSWGLAGVRSDQFF.